This T cell receptor (beta chain) was profiled in a study of blood T cells in healthy people across ages. Researchers report isolating at least 7 million PBMCs per sample. Total RNA extraction produced at least 5.5 micrograms (per sample) for the study. This clonotype was observed many times. Its antigen is not known. A second PCR of 7 to 11 cycles used a sample-barcoded 5' primer and a J-beta primer mix. MiXCR, applied by TCRdb to the 5' RACE reads, yields one record per CDR3 protein. Of about 640,000 distinct CDR3 sequences listed, approximately 30% were seen once; the top ten hold less than 20%. The germline gives CDR1 SGHTA, CDR2 FQGNSA. Trimming removed 8 bases from V and 8 bases from J, with 16 bases in between. This CDR3 has 13 amino acids. Study observations and caveats: Measured against age, TCR beta diversity per million T cells decreased in a roughly linear manner.

The gene calls are TRBV7-2 and TRBJ2-1; D is perhaps TRBD1 (6 bases). This clonotype was obtained from an elderly woman in good health. The sequenced material came from blood. CDR3 sequence reads: CASRKGDGDEQFF. The CDR3 DNA is TGTGCCAGCCGAAAGGGGGACGGGGATGAGCAGTTCTTC.